This T cell receptor beta chain is from a study of blood T cell repertoires in COVID-19. This CDR3 has 14 amino acids. CDR1 and CDR2 from the germline V gene are MNHEY and SMNVEV (reference sequence). V dropped 5 bases and J dropped 6 bases, with 14 bases sitting between them. The authors' processing: For nucleated cells, counts were estimated from reference gene primer amplification. Only in-frame clones appear in the TCRdb table, and some are missing; sequencing was by immunoSEQ multiplex PCR. The D gene and trimming were derived from the DNA, and the V and J assignments and clone size from that table. The sample holds some 110,000 clones; 82% are singletons and the top ten take under 8%.

Specimen: peripheral blood. The chain couples TRBV27 to TRBJ1-5, with D possibly matching TRBD1 (6 bases). This clonotype was sampled from a man in his sixties or seventies with acute or convalescent COVID-19. The CDR3 sequence is CASSPGQGSQPQHF. For the CDR3, the DNA is TGTGCCAGCAGTCCCGGCCAGGGGTCTCAGCCCCAGCATTTT.